What follows describes a single T cell receptor (beta chain). The antigen it binds to is not known. Base qualities are not at hand, and no much larger clone is one base apart. This entry is derived from a study of blood T cells in healthy people across ages (dated by TCRdb to between 2015 and 2017). Some background on the complete study: In model experiments, roughly one uniquely barcoded TCR beta cDNA molecule per two T cells was captured by template switching. To track age-related changes in TCR beta repertoire diversity, the study relied on deep sequencing normalized with unique cDNA molecular identifiers. Donors were grouped into four age groups: young (average about 15 years), middle-aged (about 40), aged (around 60) and long-lived (over 80). Donors of different ages were randomly distributed across sequencing lanes to avoid experimental bias. Two additional independent replicas of 1 million unique cDNA reads from the same blood draw were analyzed for two donors (one aged 18 to 30 and one aged 80 or older).

Broader findings and caveats from the paper: Conclusive comparison of naive and antigen-experienced compartments was prevented by the profiling of bulk unsorted PBMCs. Total diversity estimates from one million sequenced T cells were considered lower bounds and underestimates. As age increased, observed TCR beta diversity per million T cells dropped in a roughly linear way, and a significant reduction was already evident by age 40. The percentage of naive T cells measured by flow cytometry correlated strongly with observed TCR beta diversity. The long-lived group showed more naive CD4+ T cells, fewer expanded clones and increased TCR diversity than the aged group, suggesting age selection. Because donor CMV infection status was unknown, age-related changes in expanded clonotypes were potentially confounded.

Library preparation employed 5' RACE. Data came from an Illumina HiSeq 2500. A second PCR of about 6 to 12 cycles was run with a J-beta primer mix and a sample-barcoded 5' primer. A unique molecular identifier was introduced onto each TCR beta cDNA molecule by a template-switch 5' adaptor carrying 12 random nucleotides. At least 3 million CDR3-containing paired-end reads were obtained from each sample. First-strand cDNA was synthesized from all RNA with the Mint cDNA synthesis kit, primed by a TRBC-specific oligonucleotide. All cDNA was treated with uracil-DNA glycosylase and then went through a first 18-cycle PCR with the universal primers M1SS and BC2_uni_R. The original methods were these. For normalization, 1 million high-quality reads were randomly selected from each sample, with every read carrying a distinct molecular identifier. Reads sharing molecular identifiers were discarded rather than binned into consensus sequences. CDR3 identification, clonotype clustering and error correction used MiTCR with a Q25 quality threshold and the strictest error-elimination algorithm. A nonparametric unseen species model using Euler transformation provided a lower-bound estimate of total TCR beta diversity. The public reads were run again by TCRdb, first through fastp at Q25 and then through MiXCR, and only productive beta chains were kept. CDR3 protein duplicates are merged, each entry listing the most common genes and DNA. The V and J calls and clone size are TCRdb's, not the authors'. The table for this sample lists over 1.5 million distinct CDR3 sequences; about 50% of them were counted only once. Together, the top ten hold over 2% of the sample.

Donors were a few dozen systemically healthy Caucasian individuals from Russia aged roughly 6 to 90 years. About 9.1 milliliters of peripheral blood were collected from each donor into EDTA-treated Vacutainer tubes. Ficoll-Paque density-gradient centrifugation was used to isolate PBMCs, with at least 7 million obtained per sample. Total RNA was extracted from PBMCs with Trizol reagent, with at least 5 micrograms obtained per sample. The percentages of naive CD45RAhigh/CD27high T cells were determined by flow cytometry on a PBMC aliquot from every donor. The sequenced sample was blood. This TCR was recovered from a woman aged 40 to 50 in good health.

CDR3 region: CATCRASSYEQYF. The sequenced DNA is TGTGCCACTTGCCGGGCCAGCTCCTACGAGCAGTACTTC. The chain couples TRBV24-1 to TRBJ2-7, with no D gene named confidently. V lost 10 bases and J lost 0 bases; the stretch between them is 12 bases long. CDR1 is given as KGHDR and CDR2 as SFDVKD, both from the germline V gene. The CDR3 sequence holds 13 residues, the cysteine and phenylalanine included. Of all the DNA, just the CDR3 is kept, 39 bases in frame from base 1.